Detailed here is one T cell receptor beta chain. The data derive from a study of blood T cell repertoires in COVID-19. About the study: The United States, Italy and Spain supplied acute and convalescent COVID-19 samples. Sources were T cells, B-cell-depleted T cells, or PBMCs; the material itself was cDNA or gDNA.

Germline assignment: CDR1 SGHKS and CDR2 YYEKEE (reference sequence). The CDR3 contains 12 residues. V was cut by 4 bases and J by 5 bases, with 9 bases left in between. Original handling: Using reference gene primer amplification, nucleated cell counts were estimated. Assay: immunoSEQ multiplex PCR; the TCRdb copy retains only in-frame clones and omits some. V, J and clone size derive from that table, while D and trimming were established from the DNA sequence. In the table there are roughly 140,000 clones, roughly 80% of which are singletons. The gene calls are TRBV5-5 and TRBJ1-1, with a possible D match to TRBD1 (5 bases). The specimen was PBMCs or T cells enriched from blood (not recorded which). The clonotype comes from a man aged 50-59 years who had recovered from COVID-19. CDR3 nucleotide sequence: TGTGCCAGCAGCCCGGGGGGAACTGAAGCTTTCTTT. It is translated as CASSPGGTEAFF.